Listed below are T cell receptor beta chains from one sample, sequenced in a study of blood T cell repertoires in COVID-19. This table comes from immunoSEQ multiplex PCR, and its TCRdb copy is limited to in-frame clones, with some not included. The sample yields over 85,000 clones, around 88% seen once. The sequenced material came from peripheral blood. The receptors here all came from a woman aged 65 to 85 with acute or convalescent COVID-19. The CDR3 runs from the conserved cysteine through the conserved F or W. The D gene is left open where the match is weak. Clone size is not always given. Where it is, it says once, few, many or a class for expanded clones.

>-|TRBV24-1|TRBJ2-3|TRBD1
CATSDGTGGSTDTQYF
TGTGCCACCAGTGATGGGACAGGGGGGAGCACAGATACGCAGTATTTT
>once|TRBV4-2|TRBJ2-5|TRBD1
CASSGLDRVEETQYF
TGTGCCAGCAGCGGACTGGACAGGGTGGAAGAGACCCAGTACTTC
>-|TRBV27|TRBJ1-2|-
CASSLWSDPNYGYTF
TGTGCCAGCAGTTTATGGTCAGATCCTAACTATGGCTACACCTTC
>few|TRBV11-2|TRBJ2-2|-
CASSLSNSYTGELFF
TGTGCCAGCAGCTTGAGCAACAGCTACACCGGGGAGCTGTTTTTT
>-|TRBV5-4|TRBJ1-6|-
CASSYQGGNSPLHF
TGTGCCAGCAGCTATCAGGGTGGTAATTCACCCCTCCACTTT
>once|TRBV20-1|TRBJ2-5|TRBD1
CSASDLTGGTTQYF
TGCAGTGCTAGTGATCTCACAGGGGGAACGACCCAGTACTTC
>-|TRBV9|TRBJ2-1|-
CASSVSGVTFEQFF
TGTGCCAGCAGCGTATCGGGGGTGACGTTTGAGCAGTTCTTC
>-|TRBV4-1|TRBJ2-5|TRBD2
CASSRSFPGTSGGMYETQYF
TGCGCCAGCAGCCGTTCCTTTCCCGGGACTAGCGGGGGGATGTATGAGACCCAGTACTTC
>once|TRBV15|TRBJ2-2|-
CATSRDTGYTGELFF
TGTGCCACCAGCAGAGATACAGGATACACCGGGGAGCTGTTTTTT
>-|TRBV24-1|TRBJ1-1|TRBD1
CATSDHRGYEAFF
TGTGCCACCAGTGACCACAGGGGATATGAAGCTTTCTTT
>-|TRBV4-1|TRBJ1-4|-
CASSQESSREEKLFF
TGCGCCAGCAGCCAAGAGTCATCAAGGGAGGAAAAACTGTTTTTT
>-|TRBV2|TRBJ1-6|-
CASNGRENSPLHF
TGTGCCAGCAATGGCCGGGAGAATTCACCCCTCCACTTT
>-|TRBV7-8|TRBJ2-3|TRBD2
CASSLIAGGRAGTDTQYF
TGTGCCAGCAGCCTTATAGCGGGGGGGAGAGCGGGCACAGATACGCAGTATTTT
>-|TRBV5-5|TRBJ2-5|-
CASSQGTETQYF
TGTGCCAGCAGTCAGGGGACGGAGACCCAGTACTTC
>-|TRBV5-4|TRBJ1-1|-
CASSLPRGGTTEAFF
TGTGCCAGCAGCTTGCCCCGGGGGGGAACCACTGAAGCTTTCTTT
>-|TRBV14|TRBJ2-7|TRBD1
CASSPRTGSSYEQYF
TGTGCCAGCAGCCCACGGACAGGGAGCTCCTACGAGCAGTACTTC
>-|TRBV30|TRBJ1-3|-
CAWSTGHGGNTIYF
TGTGCCTGGAGCACAGGACACGGTGGAAACACCATATATTTT
>-|TRBV29-1|TRBJ2-2|-
CSVGDFTTGELFF
TGCAGCGTCGGGGACTTTACCACCGGGGAGCTGTTTTTT
>-|TRBV6-5|TRBJ1-5|-
CASIGQNNQPQHF
TGTGCCAGCATAGGACAGAACAATCAGCCCCAGCATTTT
>-|TRBV28|TRBJ1-5|-
CASSLSPGGAGQPQHF
TGTGCCAGCAGTCTCAGCCCGGGGGGGGCAGGTCAGCCCCAGCATTTT
>-|TRBV4-1|TRBJ2-1|TRBD2
CASSQDGGARLNEQFF
TGCGCCAGCAGCCAAGACGGGGGGGCGCGGTTGAATGAGCAGTTCTTC
>-|TRBV27|TRBJ2-5|TRBD2
CASSLFGGVSVETQYF
TGTGCCAGCAGTTTATTCGGGGGGGTTAGTGTGGAGACCCAGTACTTC
>few|TRBV28|TRBJ1-4|TRBD1
CASSLLDRGEGEKLFF
TGTGCCAGCAGTTTATTGGACAGGGGCGAAGGGGAAAAACTGTTTTTT
>-|TRBV6-5|TRBJ2-7|TRBD1
CASSYSPGQGQYF
TGTGCCAGCAGTTACTCTCCCGGACAGGGGCAGTACTTC
>-|TRBV6-1|TRBJ1-2|TRBD1
CASSAGQGPGSYGYTF
TGTGCCAGCAGTGCCGGACAGGGACCGGGTTCGTATGGCTACACCTTC
>-|TRBV28|TRBJ2-1|TRBD1
CASVPGQGITLNEQFF
TGTGCCAGCGTCCCGGGACAGGGAATCACATTGAATGAGCAGTTCTTC
>once|TRBV20-1|TRBJ1-1|-
CSARDRSRAFF
TGCAGTGCTAGAGATCGTTCGCGGGCTTTCTTT
>-|TRBV2|TRBJ1-2|TRBD1
CASIAAGQGGYTF
TGTGCCAGCATTGCTGCGGGACAGGGAGGCTACACCTTC
>-|TRBV4-1|TRBJ2-3|-
CASSQDNRGSRTDTQYF
TGCGCCAGCAGCCAAGATAACCGGGGTTCCCGCACAGATACGCAGTATTTT
>-|TRBV3-1/TRBV3-2|TRBJ1-5|-
CASSQEGQLSNQPQHF
TGTGCCAGCAGCCAAGAGGGCCAGTTAAGCAATCAGCCCCAGCATTTT
>-|TRBV27|TRBJ2-1|TRBD2
CASSFRLAGGDNEQFF
TGTGCCAGCAGTTTTCGTCTAGCGGGAGGAGACAATGAGCAGTTCTTC
>-|TRBV27|TRBJ2-3|TRBD2
CASSFVGGGGPDTQYF
TGTGCCAGCAGTTTTGTTGGGGGGGGAGGCCCAGATACGCAGTATTTT